This T cell receptor beta chain appears in the sequencing data of a study of TIL therapy for anti-PD-1-resistant metastatic lung cancer. About the study: Progressing patients received lymphodepletion, expanded TIL infusion and IL-2. Study results and limitations: The cohort had more treatment-naive, never-smoker and oncogene-addicted patients than typical.

Regarding time point: pre-treatment sample, taken before nivolumab and TIL therapy. Sequencing used immunoSEQ v3. Some clones are missing from TCRdb's copy, which holds only in-frame ones; the method was immunoSEQ multiplex PCR. The sample carries tens of thousands of clones, around 86% recorded once. With regard to this clone: Antigen: not known.

V lost 2 bases, J lost 4 bases, and 8 bases lay in between. The CDR3 loop spans 13 amino acids. The TCR was taken from a person aged 25-85 years with non-small cell lung cancer. This chain joins TRBV12-3 or TRBV12-4 and TRBJ1-1; D gene uncertain. The sample was blood, taken at baseline. CDR3 sequence reads: CASSLLEGTEAFF. In DNA form, the CDR3 reads TGTGCCAGCAGTTTACTAGAGGGCACTGAAGCTTTCTTT.